The sample holds a few counts of the clone carrying this T cell receptor beta chain. What it binds is not known. These data originate in a study of response to subunit inactivated influenza vaccine. General study points: A suggestion made by the authors is that each seasonal influenza vaccination recruits few new T cells.

TCRdb ran MiXCR on the RT-PCR reads and lists one entry per CDR3 protein. The repertoire holds around 760,000 distinct CDR3 sequences, with around 14% as singletons. The V gene lost 10 bases and the J gene lost 0 bases, with 16 bases spanning the gap. The CDR3 is 15 amino acids. The receptor was derived from a man aged 50 to 60 who received an inactivated influenza vaccine. The sample in question was PBMCs from blood, obtained less than 15 days before vaccination. V is TRBV12-3 or TRBV12-4 and J is TRBJ1-5; D ambiguous. The CDR3 loop is CATAPGGSSNQPQHF. The CDR3 coding sequence is TGTGCCACCGCGCCGGGCGGGAGTAGCAATCAGCCCCAGCATTTT.